The sequence of this T cell receptor beta chain was determined in a study of T cell repertoires in cytomegalovirus infection. Whole-study results and caveats: The ex vivo response was dominated by HLA-C-restricted CMV-specific TCR beta clonotypes.

This clonotype was seen a few times. Antigen: not known. TCRdb reprocessed the reads with MiXCR, giving one entry per CDR3 protein. The table has roughly 220,000 distinct CDR3 sequences, around 40% seen once. The sequence was collected from a human donor in good health (CMV status not recorded). Some clones in this sample may be carry-over from other donors' samples. Here the sequenced sample was CD8+ T cells from cultured PBMCs, taken from culture after CMV antigen stimulation.

The CDR3 DNA reads TGTGCCAGCAGCTTAGCGCGGACAGGTTCCACTGAAGCTTTCTTT. It specifies CASSLARTGSTEAFF. This chain connects TRBV7-8 to TRBJ1-1; 7 bases agree with TRBD1. CDR1 is SGHVS, CDR2 FQNEAQ, per germline. The CDR3 runs to 15 residues. The V gene end was trimmed by 0 bases and the J gene end by 4 bases; junction bases not matched to a gene: 5.